This T cell receptor (beta chain) originates from a study of shared clonotypes between healthy human individuals (dated by TCRdb to the early 2020s). Some background on the complete study: A couple of women and three men aged 18 to 49 years were included in the cohort. For each donor, three plates each were used for CD4 naive and CD4 memory, two plates were used for CD8 naive, and one plate was used for CD8 memory. Blood TCR repertoires of roughly 5 healthy adults were deeply sequenced to estimate repertoire size and the extent of clonotype sharing between individuals. To increase sequencing depth and limit assay-specific biases, TCR repertoire library preparation and sequencing were carried out by different laboratories using diverse techniques. Leukapheresis yielded between about 0.9 and 9.5 billion PBMCs per donor. Results the study describes overall, beyond this receptor: Estimated clonotype richness was generally larger for naive than for memory subsets. Sampling was restricted to blood, and TCR repertoires in tissue are likely to differ from TCR repertoires in blood. Sharing across four donors was observed for around 4.8% of naive CD4, over 3% of naive CD8, 2.3% of memory CD4, and roughly 0.4% of memory CD8 clonotypes. Based on pairwise subsampling, the degree of clonotype sharing among donors was expected to be affected by sequencing depth. Compared with non-shared clonotypes, the clonotypes found in all four sorted-subset donors had higher generation probabilities. The small number of donors limited the genetic and exposure-history diversity represented. Rarefaction of sorted-subset datasets indicated incomplete sequencing despite the large sequencing depth.

Based on the germline V gene, the CDR1 and CDR2 sequences are SGHDT and YYEEEE. Its CDR3 holds 16 amino acids, cysteine through phenylalanine. The DNA shown is the 48-base CDR3, in frame from base 1. The V end gives up 6 bases and the J end 4 bases, leaving 7 bases in the junction not matched to a gene. The donors were healthy, HIV-negative adults who had no recently reported acute infections or vaccinations. Only Caucasian adults living in Nashville, Tennessee, USA were represented among the donors. CD4+ T cells were enriched by magnetic negative selection; naive cells were then positively selected on CD45RA, and the negative fraction formed the memory subset. After blood collection by leukapheresis, PBMCs were isolated using Ficoll-Histopaque density gradient centrifugation and then cryopreserved in the vapor phase of liquid nitrogen. Purity and quantity of every magnetically sorted T cell population were checked by analytical flow cytometry. Genomic DNA was isolated from every sorted fraction and measured by UV absorbance on a Nanodrop 2000c.

This clone was seen at least ten times. The clone's antigen remains unknown. Qualities for individual bases were not recorded, and no much larger clone is one base off. Using the deep immunoSEQ assay, multiplex PCR amplified TCR CDR3 regions from genomic DNA. Genomic DNA extracted from each cell subset was distributed evenly over all wells of several immunoSEQ 96-well plates, and each plate served as one replicate. Each replicate PCR for sorted subsets received roughly 200 ng genomic DNA, equal to 28,000 or so T cell genomes. The purified libraries were quantified using a Qubit 3.0 fluorometer, sized with a Bioanalyzer 2100, and then quantified again using the KAPA Library Quantification kit. A separate single-read 150-cycle Illumina NextSeq 550 flow cell was used to sequence each immunoSEQ 96-well plate. Per the authors' processing: Because the immunoSEQ output included only junctional sequences and no quality scores, the filtering could not be the same as the filtering used for full-length reads. Sequences were annotated with PyIR, a Python wrapper for IgBLAST v1.9, using IMGT germline references to assign V/J genes and CDR3. Reads with weak V/J assignments (E-value above 1e-6), missing CDR3, stop codons, out-of-frame junctions, or ambiguous translated residues were removed. V3J clonotypes were defined as sequences sharing the same inferred V gene, J gene, and CDR3 amino acid sequence. Percentage overlap between repertoires was computed as shared unique clonotypes divided by the size of the smaller repertoire. Richness of each repertoire was evaluated using RTK rarefaction, the Chao1 estimator, and Recon v2.1 estimates of unobserved clonotypes. Generation probabilities for all TCRbeta clonotypes obtained by the gDNA method from a handful of donors were computed using OLGA. TCRdb provides this immuneACCESS table in a form limited to in-frame rearrangements. Some clones are lacking; in checked studies, under half of them reflect an unresolved V gene, and why the rest are absent is not known. That table gives V, J and clone size, and the DNA gave D and trimming. The sample table shows millions of clones, and approximately 93% are seen once. The ten biggest clones cover 0.39% of the sample.

Material: naive CD4+ T cells from PBMCs. What this sample's cell subset or site label stands for: CD45RA+ positively selected. This receptor was taken from a man younger than 30 in good health. Some clones in this sample may be carry-over from other donors' samples. Here the chain combines TRBV5-6 and TRBJ2-2; the junction holds 12 bases that match TRBD2. The nucleotide sequence reads as follows: TGTGCCAGCAACCCGACTAGCGGGAGCCTCACCGGGGAGCTGTTTTTT. This encodes CASNPTSGSLTGELFF.